The 9 T cell receptor beta chains listed next were all sequenced from one sample in a study of T cells in localized non-small cell lung cancer. Libraries were prepared by immunoSEQ multiplex PCR; TCRdb keeps only in-frame clonotypes and omits some of them. The sample holds about 2,000 clones, 21% seen once. Specimen: normal lung tissue next to the tumor, collected before any cancer treatment. These receptors were collected from a woman aged 35-75 years with stage I lung adenocarcinoma.

This clone was seen only a few times. The chain recombines TRBV19 with TRBJ2-1; no reliable D call. V gave up 3 bases and J gave up 5 bases, with 14 bases separating them. The CDR3 sequence is 15 residues long. The germline V gene encodes CDR1 LNHDA and CDR2 SQIVND (reference sequence). DNA of the CDR3: TGTGCCAGTAGTATGATTCAATTCCTAAACAATGAGCAGTTCTTC. As protein: CASSMIQFLNNEQFF.

The sequenced CDR3 bases are TGTGCCATCAGTGAGTCGGACAGGGGCACCCTCGGCTATGGCTACACC. It specifies CAISESDRGTLGYGYT. The entire CDR3 reads CAISESDRGTLGYGYTF. J is TRBJ1-2 and V is TRBV10-3, with TRBD1 matching 9 bases. The sequence runs out 1 residue before the end of the CDR3; the remainder is reconstructed from the germline J gene. J was trimmed by 4 bases and V by 0 bases; bases with no gene match: 9. Germline CDR1 ENHRY, CDR2 SYGVKD. The CDR3 has 17 residues.

This clone appeared a few times. V gene TRBV2 combines with J gene TRBJ1-4, with D perhaps TRBD1 (5 bases). Trimming left V 7 bases short and J 8 bases short, with 17 bases between. The CDR3 runs 14 residues. Germline V gene lookup returns CDR1 SNHLY and CDR2 FYNNEI. DNA of the CDR3: TGTGCCAGCAAGGGACCACTGAATCCGGAAAAACTGTTTTTT. Protein product: CASKGPLNPEKLFF.

The V and J genes are TRBV11-3 and TRBJ1-1; a possible D gene is TRBD1 (5 bases). The V gene's germline CDR1 is SGHNT and CDR2 YENEEA. This CDR3 has 14 amino acids. V gave up 5 bases and J gave up 4 bases, with 14 bases separating them. CDR3 DNA: TGTGCCAGCAGCCCTTGGACCGGGGGCACTGAAGCTTTCTTT. Translation: CASSPWTGGTEAFF.

The rearrangement joins TRBV19 to TRBJ1-6; 7 bases are a match to TRBD1. In germline, CDR1 is LNHDA, CDR2 SQIVND (reference sequence). V lost 7 bases, J lost 10 bases, and 10 bases stayed unmatched. There are 14 residues in the CDR3. This chain's CDR3 is CASKSEGAFSPLHF. DNA for the CDR3: TGTGCCAGTAAGTCTGAGGGGGCCTTCTCACCCCTCCACTTT.

In its sample, this clone was seen once. This chain connects TRBV28 to TRBJ2-3; 10 positions agree with TRBD2. This CDR3 is built from 17 residues. The germline CDR1 and CDR2 sequences are MDHEN and SYDVKM. The junction had 11 bases not matched to a gene; V was cut back by 5 bases and J by 3 bases. The CDR3 here is CASSPTPPGLATDTQYF. The CDR3 DNA follows: TGTGCCAGCAGTCCAACCCCCCCGGGACTAGCGACAGATACGCAGTATTTT.

The rearrangement joins TRBV19 to TRBJ2-1, with D perhaps TRBD2 (6 bases). CDR3 length: 15 residues. From germline, CDR1 is LNHDA and CDR2 SQIVND (reference sequence). V lost 5 bases and J lost 6, with 17 bases in between. The CDR3 bases are TGTGCCAGTAGTCCCAGGGAGGCAATCACCAATGAGCAGTTCTTC. This encodes CASSPREAITNEQFF.

This clone has only a few counts. The chain is built from TRBV5-4 and TRBJ1-3; D unclear. The V end was cut by 3 bases, the J end by 0 bases, with 13 bases between. Germline-derived CDR1 and CDR2 are SGHNT and YYREEE (reference sequence). The CDR3 has 16 amino acids. In nucleotides, the CDR3 is TGTGCCAGCAGCTGGCGGCAGGCTTACTCTGGAAACACCATATATTTT. Amino acid sequence: CASSWRQAYSGNTIYF.

The chain carries TRBV11-3 and TRBJ2-7; TRBD1 matches 9 bases. J gave up 2 bases and V 3 bases, and 8 bases lay outside the gene matches. The CDR3 is 16 residues long. CDR1 is SGHNT, CDR2 YENEEA, per germline. CDR3 residues: CASSLVTGTGTYEQYF. The CDR3 bases are TGTGCCAGCAGCTTGGTGACCGGGACAGGGACCTACGAGCAGTACTTC.